These 6 T cell receptor beta chains share one sample of origin, sequenced in a study of blood T cell repertoires in COVID-19. Profiling relied on immunoSEQ multiplex PCR, and the TCRdb table lists in-frame clones only, not all of them. The table lists around 100,000 clones, 65% to 85% of them singletons. Sequencing input: peripheral blood. The receptors stem from a man aged 45-65 years with acute or convalescent COVID-19.

The V call is TRBV5-6, the J call TRBJ2-5; possible D gene TRBD2, 7 bases. The CDR3 runs 17 residues. V was clipped by 2 bases and J by 5 bases, with 22 bases between them. In germline, CDR1 is SGHDT, CDR2 YYEEEE. The CDR3 region is CASSFPGAGVARETQYF. The CDR3 DNA follows: TGTGCCAGCAGCTTCCCGGGGGCGGGGGTCGCCCGGGAGACCCAGTACTTC.

The CDR3 reads CASSIRDKPGAFF. In DNA form, the CDR3 reads TGTGCCAGTAGTATTCGGGACAAGCCAGGAGCTTTCTTT. This chain connects TRBV19 to TRBJ1-1, with TRBD1 as a possible D gene (6 bases). Per germline, CDR1 LNHDA and CDR2 SQIVND (reference sequence). The CDR3 runs 13 residues. V was clipped by 3 bases and J by 10 bases, with 15 bases between them.

The V call is TRBV27, the J call TRBJ1-2, with D perhaps matching TRBD1 (6 bases). The V and J ends lost 6 bases and 3 bases respectively, with 11 bases between them. The CDR3 extends over 13 amino acids. Germline V gene lookup returns CDR1 MNHEY and CDR2 SMNVEV (reference sequence). The CDR3 nucleotides are TGTGCCAGCAGGTTCAGGGGAGACTATGGCTACACCTTC. As protein: CASRFRGDYGYTF.

The V call is TRBV28, the J call TRBJ1-1; TRBD1 matches at 7 bases. V dropped 6 bases and J dropped 1; count of bases not matched to a gene: 11. The CDR3 has 16 amino acids. Germline V lookup: CDR1 MDHEN, CDR2 SYDVKM. CDR3: CASSPIPGTANTEAFF. In nucleotides, the CDR3 is TGTGCCAGCAGCCCTATACCCGGGACAGCGAACACTGAAGCTTTCTTT.

This sequence joins TRBV9 and TRBJ2-7; D is unresolved. The V end lost 1 base, the J end lost 2 bases, and 13 bases lay between the germline ends. The CDR3 sequence is 15 residues long. CDR1 and CDR2 from the germline V gene are SGDLS and YYNGEE. The CDR3 sequence: CASSVSYGEPYEQYF. CDR3 sequence (DNA): TGTGCCAGCAGCGTATCTTACGGAGAGCCCTACGAGCAGTACTTC.

The chain uses TRBV30 and TRBJ1-6; D gene ambiguous. The V gene's germline CDR1 is GTSNPN and CDR2 SVGIG (reference sequence). V was shortened by 0 bases and J by 2 bases, with 8 bases between the two germline ends. This CDR3 is 15 amino acids long. The CDR3 protein is CAWSVLVPYNSPLHF. The CDR3 DNA reads TGTGCCTGGAGTGTTCTAGTCCCCTATAATTCACCCCTCCACTTT.